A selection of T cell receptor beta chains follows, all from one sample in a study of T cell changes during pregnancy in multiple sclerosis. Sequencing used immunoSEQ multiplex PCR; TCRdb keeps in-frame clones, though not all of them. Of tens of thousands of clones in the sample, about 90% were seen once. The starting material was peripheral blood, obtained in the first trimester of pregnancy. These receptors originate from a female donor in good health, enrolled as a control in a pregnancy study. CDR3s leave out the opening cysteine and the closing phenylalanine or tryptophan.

ASSQGLARSLPPNWRQY TRBJ2-3 TRBV5-1
ASSLAAGFGNEQF TRBJ2-1 TRBV5-4
ASSDLREGPLYEQY TRBJ2-7 TRBV6-1
ASRPETGANQPQH TRBJ1-5 TRBV28
ASSLRPGGNTGELF TRBJ2-2 TRBV14
ASSPLGTSSYEQY TRBJ2-7 TRBV27
ASTRLGRERGYEQY TRBJ2-7 TRBV11-2
ASSPGGEQF TRBJ2-1 TRBV7-2
ASSDGTRLNQPQH TRBJ1-5 TRBV7-2
ASSVDGRAGELF TRBJ2-2 TRBV9
ASSEGTSGSYEQY TRBJ2-7 TRBV6-1
ASSLGTGGTNEKLF TRBJ1-4 TRBV5-1
ASSQTGAEFYGYT TRBJ1-2 TRBV27
SVDSGLAGRDTQY TRBJ2-3 TRBV29-1
SARTGLDKPQH TRBJ1-5 TRBV29-1
ASSPLGEGFRANVLT TRBJ2-6 TRBV4-2
ASSLASGGQGSYGYT TRBJ1-2 TRBV7-9
ASSVGTGGSPLH TRBJ1-6 TRBV9
ASSRVRSSTDTQY TRBJ2-3 TRBV7-2
ASSATVLNEKLF TRBJ1-4 TRBV7-6
ASSPYRGPRLNTEAF TRBJ1-1 TRBV11-1
ASSQGRGNEQF TRBJ2-1 TRBV4-3